Sequencing of this T cell receptor beta chain was carried out in a study of cytomegalovirus exposure and HLA in healthy donors. As for the study in general: A previous analysis identified 117 million unique TCR beta sequences derived from 180 million or so T cells. Study-level points and caveats: In a later analysis, TCR beta V- and J-gene trimming showed a link to a missense DCLRE1C variant. HLA-A and HLA-B allele assignments for most subjects were reportedly predicted accurately using TCR beta sequences.

60 Vbeta and 13 Jbeta primers were used in PCR. TCRdb's table, derived via immunoSEQ multiplex PCR, lists solely in-frame clones and lacks some. Of tens of thousands of clones listed, roughly two thirds are singletons. With regard to this clone: Its specificity is unknown.

The sample consisted of PBMCs. This receptor was identified in a man aged 55-75 years in good health and CMV-seropositive.

The CDR3 loop is CASSPDSPSSYEQYF. Written as DNA, the CDR3 is TGTGCCAGCAGCCCGGACAGTCCAAGCTCCTACGAGCAGTACTTC. V is TRBV27 and J is TRBJ2-7; D may be TRBD1 (6 bases). Trimming removed 6 bases at V and 0 bases at J, with 15 bases between. The CDR3 is made up of 15 amino acids. The germline V gene encodes CDR1 MNHEY and CDR2 SMNVEV (reference sequence).